This T cell receptor beta chain derives from a study of breast tumors, draining lymph nodes, adjacent tissues. The study's findings and limits: Tumor and nontumor repertoires were significantly more similar in luminal-like than in basal-like breast cancer.

The V gene end was trimmed by 7 bases and the J gene end by 6 bases; junction bases not matched to a gene: 8. The length of the CDR3 is 13 residues. This clonotype has at least ten counts. Its matching antigen is unknown. TCRdb reanalysed the multiplex PCR reads using MiXCR and keeps one entry per CDR3 protein. The sample has roughly 70,000 distinct CDR3 sequences, 43% seen once; the top ten hold about 8.4%. The clonotype was recovered from a female donor with breast cancer. Some clones in this sample may be carry-over from other donors' samples. V usage is TRBV12-3 or TRBV12-4 and J usage is TRBJ2-7; 8 bases map to TRBD1. Sequencing was performed on breast tumor tissue. For the CDR3, the DNA is TGTGCCAGCACCACTCACGGACAGGGCGAGCAGTACTTC. Translating it yields CASTTHGQGEQYF.